This paragraph reports one TCR beta chain. Its antigen is as yet unknown. Enrollment shut out patients with autoimmune disease history or systemic immunosuppression. Trimming removed 7 bases at V and 4 bases at J, with 10 bases between. The CDR3 totals 12 residues. CDR1 SNHLY and CDR2 FYNNEI come from the germline V gene. TCRdb's table, derived via immunoSEQ multiplex PCR, lists solely in-frame clones and lacks some. The sample holds about 43,000 clones, approximately 83% seen once. This record comes from a study of OX40 agonist ivuxolimab in advanced cancers. Study findings and constraints: More expanded clones were seen, on average, in CD8+ T cells than in CD4+.

The sample was CD4+ or CD8+ T cells sorted from blood, taken in a trial of the OX40 agonist ivuxolimab. The clonotype was recovered from an adult with an advanced solid tumor such as melanoma, head and neck, liver or kidney cancer. This chain uses TRBV2 with TRBJ2-5; D is perhaps TRBD2 (6 bases). CDR3 sequence reads: CASKRETETQYF. The CDR3 DNA sequence: TGTGCCAGCAAACGGGAGACAGAGACCCAGTACTTC.